This T cell receptor beta chain is drawn from a study of blood T cell repertoires in COVID-19. The germline V and J ends were trimmed by 5 bases and 5 bases, with 16 bases remaining between them. This CDR3 contains 15 residues. In germline, CDR1 is SGHAT, CDR2 FQNNGV. In Seattle, patients joined the study during active infection and were tracked longitudinally. TCRdb's copy holds only in-frame clones and misses some; the assay was immunoSEQ multiplex PCR. The sample yields about 350,000 clones, approximately 89% seen once. The sequence came from a woman aged 60 to 75 with COVID-19, enrolled during active disease. The sequenced material came from peripheral blood. V is TRBV11-2 and J is TRBJ1-5; D gene uncertain. The CDR3 nucleotides are TGTGCCAGCAGCATTGACGGCGGAGCGCATCAGCCCCAGCATTTT. Protein product: CASSIDGGAHQPQHF.